This is a list of T cell receptor beta chains from one sample in a study of T cell responses to AZD1222 COVID-19 vaccine. Here immunoSEQ multiplex PCR was the method, and the copy in TCRdb shows in-frame clones only, minus some. The sample holds roughly 100,000 clones, less than 95% seen once. Source: peripheral blood, taken on day 0 of AZD1222 vaccination. The receptors originated from an adult in good health. CDR3s include the opening cysteine and the closing phenylalanine or tryptophan. A D gene is named only where the DNA matches it firmly. Not every row has a clone size; where given, it reads once, few, many or a size class.

TRBV7-9	once	TRBJ1-3	NA	CASSLGGSGNTIYF	TGTGCCAGCAGCTTAGGAGGGTCTGGAAACACCATATATTTT
TRBV11-2	NA	TRBJ2-2	NA	CASSDSNTGELFF	TGTGCCAGCAGCGACAGCAACACCGGGGAGCTGTTTTTT
TRBV28	NA	TRBJ2-3	NA	CASKGFRADTQYF	TGTGCCAGCAAAGGGTTTCGGGCGGATACGCAGTATTTT
TRBV30	once	TRBJ1-6	NA	CAWSTPRTAKNSPLHF	TGTGCCTGGAGTACACCCCGGACAGCTAAGAATTCACCCCTCCACTTT
TRBV5-1	once	TRBJ2-1	TRBD1	CASSLDRMTGFFNEQFF	TGCGCCAGCAGCTTGGACCGCATGACAGGGTTTTTCAATGAGCAGTTCTTC
TRBV2	NA	TRBJ1-5	TRBD1	CASSEQDRRNQPQHF	TGTGCCAGCAGTGAACAGGACAGGCGAAATCAGCCCCAGCATTTT
TRBV9	NA	TRBJ1-1	NA	CASSVVPGGTEAFF	TGTGCCAGCAGCGTAGTTCCTGGGGGCACTGAAGCTTTCTTT
TRBV6-5	NA	TRBJ1-4	NA	CASSPLREGGKLFF	TGTGCCAGCAGTCCTCTTAGGGAAGGAGGAAAACTGTTTTTT
TRBV12-3/TRBV12-4	NA	TRBJ1-5	NA	CASSLAGEQPQHF	TGTGCCAGCAGTTTGGCAGGGGAGCAGCCCCAGCATTTT
TRBV5-6	once	TRBJ1-4	TRBD1	CASSWGTGSNEKLFF	TGTGCCAGCAGCTGGGGGACAGGTTCAAATGAAAAACTGTTTTTT
TRBV7-9	NA	TRBJ1-1	NA	CASSVGGVAFF	TGTGCCAGCAGCGTGGGTGGGGTAGCTTTCTTT
TRBV2	NA	TRBJ1-6	TRBD1	CASSRSSGQVLNSPLHF	TGTGCCAGCAGTCGAAGCTCGGGACAGGTTCTCAATTCACCCCTCCACTTT
TRBV7-2	NA	TRBJ1-1	NA	CASSLGGWAAGNTEAFF	TGTGCCAGCAGCTTAGGGGGGTGGGCAGCCGGGAACACTGAAGCTTTCTTT
TRBV19	NA	TRBJ2-7	NA	CASNNWGSRDEQYF	TGTGCCAGTAACAATTGGGGGTCGCGGGACGAGCAGTACTTC